This T cell receptor (beta chain) originates from a study of graft-versus-host responses after intestinal transplantation. Study conclusions and caveats: Recipient marrow harbored GvH clones, some of which surfaced first in ileum or blood. Allograft graft-versus-host to host-versus-graft clonal ratios ran high in patients with graft-donor T cell macrochimerism. Early after transplant, HvG declines were associated with peak levels of circulating GvH clones.

The CDR3 is made up of 17 amino acids. V shed 4 bases and J 0 bases; nucleotides not matched to a gene: 10. The germline gives CDR1 SGHNT, CDR2 YYREEE (reference sequence). Concerning this clone itself: The antigen is not known.

Sequenced by immunoSEQ multiplex PCR; TCRdb stores in-frame clones only, minus some. The sample lists about 120,000 clones, less than 95% seen once, with about 0.18% in the top ten. The starting material was unstimulated CD4+ T cells sorted from spleen or lymph node cells, obtained before intestinal transplant. The chain has TRBV5-4 and TRBJ2-7; TRBD2 matches at 10 bases. The sequence derives from a human donor who received an intestinal transplant. The chain's CDR3 is CASSRTASGGFSYEQYF. CDR3 coding DNA: TGTGCCAGCAGCCGGACGGCTAGCGGGGGATTCTCCTACGAGCAGTACTTC.